One sample yielded the 3 T cell receptor beta chains listed below, sequenced in a study of OX40 agonist ivuxolimab in advanced cancers. Clones were sequenced by immunoSEQ multiplex PCR, and TCRdb holds only the in-frame ones, with some missing. The sample has around 68,000 clones, roughly 81% seen once. The sequences come from CD4+ or CD8+ T cells sorted from blood, collected in a trial of the OX40 agonist ivuxolimab. These receptors originate from an adult with an advanced solid tumor such as melanoma, head and neck, liver or kidney cancer.

V gene TRBV7-2 combines with J gene TRBJ2-5, with 12 nucleotides matching TRBD1. V trimming: 0 bases; J trimming: 8 bases; junction bases outside the gene matches: 19. Germline V gives CDR1 SGHTA, CDR2 FQGNSA. The CDR3 totals 20 residues. The CDR3 is CASSLAHGTGGPFPIFTQYF. DNA for the CDR3: TGTGCCAGCAGCTTAGCACACGGGACAGGGGGCCCCTTCCCAATTTTTACCCAGTACTTC.

This clone was found a few times. V usage is TRBV18 and J usage is TRBJ1-5; D remains unclear. Germline V gives CDR1 KGHSH, CDR2 LQKENI. CDR3 size: 13 residues. The V gene lost 3 bases and the J gene lost 0 bases, with 3 bases spanning the gap. This CDR3 reads CASSPNSNQPQHF. The CDR3 DNA follows: TGTGCCAGCTCACCGAATAGCAATCAGCCCCAGCATTTT.

To note about this clone: In this CDR3 the conserved last residue, phenylalanine or tryptophan, is missing, so a read error is likely. Because the CDR3's place on the DNA is in doubt, the DNA is left out and the CDR3 is given as listed by TCRdb. CDR3 amino acids: CASSPRVE. The chain couples TRBV5-1 to TRBJ2-7; the D call TRBD2 from the table was never checked on the DNA. Germline V gives CDR1 SGHRS, CDR2 YFSETQ. The CDR3 is made up of 8 amino acids, end residues included.